The next 7 T cell receptor beta chains were all read from a single sample in a study of blood T cell repertoires in COVID-19. The protocol was immunoSEQ multiplex PCR, while the TCRdb copy is restricted to in-frame clones and leaves out a portion. Here the sample spans 200,000 to 250,000 clones, 85% to 90% being singletons. Sequenced material: peripheral blood. The receptor set was obtained from a man aged 25 to 40 with COVID-19, enrolled during active disease.

The rearrangement links TRBV5-8 to TRBJ2-1; weak D call: TRBD2 (6 bases). The CDR3 contains 15 residues. CDR1 is SGHTS, CDR2 YDEGEE, per germline. Trimming removed 2 bases from V and 7 bases from J, with 16 bases in between. Here the CDR3 DNA reads TGTGCCAGCAGCTTCCGGGACTCCCGAGGGAATGAGCAGTTCTTC. Translating gives CASSFRDSRGNEQFF.

The V call is TRBV6-2 or TRBV6-3, the J call TRBJ2-7; a possible D gene is TRBD2 (6 bases). There are 15 residues in the CDR3. Between the trimmed V and J ends, which lost 3 bases and 2 bases, there was a span of 14 bases. Germline loops: CDR1 MNHEY, CDR2 SVGEGT. CDR3 loop: CASSYEGGLPYEQYF. The CDR3 coding sequence is TGTGCCAGCAGTTATGAAGGAGGGCTGCCCTACGAGCAGTACTTC.

This chain uses TRBV5-1 with TRBJ2-2; TRBD1 aligns across 7 bases. CDR1 is SGHRS, CDR2 YFSETQ, per germline. The CDR3 loop spans 17 amino acids. Trimming at V came to 6 bases and at J to 3 bases, leaving 14 bases not matched to a gene. The CDR3 is CASNETPDRAHTGELFF. The CDR3 DNA follows: TGCGCCAGCAACGAGACCCCCGACAGGGCACACACCGGGGAGCTGTTTTTT.

J is TRBJ2-3 and V is TRBV27, with a tentative D call TRBD2 (5 bases). CDR1 MNHEY and CDR2 SMNVEV come from the germline V gene (reference sequence). Trimming took off 5 bases at V and 9 bases at J, with 24 bases between the two ends. The CDR3 contains 16 residues. The CDR3 nucleotides are TGTGCCAGCAGTCCCCTCACGGGGAGCGGTGGTGACACGCAGTATTTT. It codes for CASSPLTGSGGDTQYF.

The CDR3, as DNA: TGTGCCAGCAGTGCACAGGGGAACACTGAAGCTTTCTTT. It specifies CASSAQGNTEAFF. The chain recombines TRBV27 with TRBJ1-1; TRBD1 is a possible D gene (6 bases). V was shortened by 5 bases and J by 1 base, with 8 bases between the two germline ends. The CDR3 contains 13 residues. The germline V gene has CDR1 MNHEY and CDR2 SMNVEV (reference sequence).

This chain links TRBV28 with TRBJ2-1; 10 nucleotides line up with TRBD2. Germline assignment: CDR1 MDHEN and CDR2 SYDVKM. Losses at the gene ends were 1 base for V and 4 bases for J; bases not matched to a gene: 1. This CDR3 has 15 residues. The CDR3 DNA is TGTGCCAGCAGTTTATTACTAGCGGGGTACAATGAGCAGTTCTTC. Translated: CASSLLLAGYNEQFF.

V gene TRBV19 combines with J gene TRBJ1-4, with D unresolved. Germline-derived CDR1 and CDR2 are LNHDA and SQIVND (reference sequence). The ends were cut back, 3 bases at V and 6 bases at J, with 14 bases in the middle. This CDR3 spans 15 amino acids. The CDR3 here is CASSIRRRSDEKLFF. CDR3 coding DNA: TGTGCCAGTAGTATTCGCAGGCGTTCCGATGAAAAACTGTTTTTT.